This T cell receptor (beta chain) comes out of a study of cytomegalovirus exposure and HLA in healthy donors (dated by TCRdb to about 2017). A note on the overall study: According to an earlier analysis of several hundred of the donors, some 180 million T cells yielded 95 million to 140 million unique TCR beta sequences and approximately 300 Gb of sequence data. The study combined high-throughput TCR immunosequencing, statistical association of individual TCRs with disease status, and machine learning to predict cytomegalovirus infection status. A separate validation cohort of some 130 different subjects was used in addition to the approximately 610-subject first cohort. The study aimed to test whether cataloging public T cell receptors could reveal signatures of past pathogen exposure. In a later genetic analysis, genome-wide SNP genotypes for about 55% of the roughly 700 donors were used, and that subset was treated as a discovery cohort. Rather than drawing on any new phenotypic data, the later analysis identified candidate immune exposures from TCR beta sequences and the way those sequences occurred across donors. Donor age, sex, ethnicity and CMV serostatus were collected together with the repertoire data. In a later analysis, previously published TCR beta repertoires from hundreds of donors were re-analyzed and high-resolution HLA genotyping was added so that TCR occurrence patterns could be studied. All discovery cohort repertoires had been generated on a single sequencing platform. Several DR-DQ haplotypes were treated as single units for association and clustering because of strong linkage in the cohort. Of the 300 to 450 genotyped donors, less than 85% were placed in the genetic ancestry cluster associated with self-reported Caucasian donors. Typing coverage varied by locus: about 629-640 donors for A, B, C, DRB1 and DQB1; approximately 520 for DQA1; about 600 for DPA1; approximately 470 for DPB1. Roughly 320 gigabases of sequencing data and around 80 million unique TCR sequences made up an early release that covered 500 to 700 HLA-typed donors. An earlier analysis of around 640 of the donors used high-throughput TCR beta sequencing to judge whether each TCR beta V gene segment behaved as functional or pseudogenic. Both class I and class II loci were covered by HLA typing, at four-digit resolution. The T cell repertoires of under 700 subjects were profiled by immunosequencing and related to cytomegalovirus serostatus. On average, 235,054 unique TCR beta nucleotide sequences were sequenced per donor among 398 genotyped donors of the cohort, with about 19% of those sequences being non-productive.

The cohort was made up of 666 healthy bone marrow donors. All cohort members were sampled while nominally healthy, although unrecorded immune exposures were likely present. The donor tested CMV seropositive and was one of the 289 seropositive cohort members. Every donor gave a peripheral blood sample, and the peripheral blood mononuclear cells from that sample were used for TCR beta sequencing. The Qiagen DNeasy Blood Extraction Kit was used to extract genomic DNA from the blood cell samples. V is cut back by 3 bases and J by 4 bases, with 6 bases in the junction unmatched. The CDR3, cysteine through phenylalanine, is 15 amino acids long. Only CDR3 DNA is held: 45 bases, read in frame from base 1. Reading the germline V gene gives CDR1 SGHTA and CDR2 FQGNSA. In regard to this clone: Its antigen is not yet known. Base qualities are not provided; no much larger clone lies one nucleotide away.

Library preparation was by the immunoSEQ multiplex PCR assay. For the multiplex PCR, a mixture combining 60 forward primers for TCR Vbeta segments and 13 reverse primers for TCR Jbeta segments was used. The CDR3 region of rearranged TCR beta genes was amplified from genomic DNA by a multiplex PCR assay. The Illumina HiSeq System was used to sequence the amplified TCR beta libraries as 87-base-pair reads. Per the original workflow: In a later analysis, around 80 million unique TCR beta chains were counted across the 500 to 850 repertoires, and roughly 11 million of these chains were shared by at least two donors. Raw reads were error-corrected and collapsed into unique sequences with a nearest-neighbor algorithm that merged closely related sequences to remove PCR and sequencing errors. Alignment of CDR3 sequences to IMGT reference sequences was used to assign V, D and J gene segments. For a sequence to be retained, a match of at least six nucleotides was required to both a V gene segment and a J gene segment. Rearrangements were called productive when the CDR3 lacked stop codons and stayed in frame with V and J; all others were non-productive. Following IMGT convention, CDR3 was defined as the stretch from the second conserved V-encoded cysteine to the conserved J-encoded phenylalanine. The earlier analysis of some 600 of the donors excluded sequences that lacked an unambiguous match to a single V gene segment. An earlier analysis of 587 of the donors called V segments functional above 56.7% productive rearrangements and segregating when the between-donor standard deviation exceeded 5%. To diagnose cytomegalovirus status from the catalog of TCR beta chain sequences, a statistical classification framework was built. V and J gene assignment, in a later analysis, came from comparing TCR nucleotide sequences with IMGT/GENE-DB human TR gene sequences. Using the TCRdist pipeline, a later analysis assigned CDR3 sequences along with most-parsimonious VDJ recombination scenarios. In a later analysis, each TCR beta chain was defined by its CDR3 amino acid sequence together with its V-gene family, and reads without a unique V-gene family were excluded. To address suspected cross-contamination and a sequencing artifact, a later analysis removed several hundred highly shared, low-generation-probability nucleotide sequences. In a later analysis, a clonal expansion index for each public chain was calculated from normalized within-repertoire ranks of inferred template counts. A later analysis computed generation probabilities with a VDJ recombination model fitted to out-of-frame rearrangements, and checked the results against IGoR. In a later analysis, TCR-TCR, TCR-HLA and TCR-CMV co-occurrence was scored with hypergeometric tests, and a repertoire-size bias correction was applied to TCR pairs. A later analysis estimated false discovery rates by permuting HLA or CMV assignments 20 times. In a later analysis, co-occurring TCRs were grouped with DBSCAN, and TCRdist sequence similarity was added when clustering was performed within HLA-allele-positive subsets. Co-occurrence clustering excluded repertoires with fewer than 30,000 or more than 120,000 public chains, plus five with anomalous nucleotide sharing. What TCRdb holds here is the immuneACCESS table cut down to in-frame rearrangements. Part of the clones is not present; checked against another copy, under half of the missing clones reflect an unresolved V gene, and the others are unexplained. V and J calls and clone size are those listed in that table; D and trimming were worked out from the DNA. For this sample there are approximately 160,000 clones; over 80% appear just once. The top ten clones comprise about 5% of the sample.

What the authors observed across the whole study: Because HLA typing was unavailable for some donors at each locus, only the typed subset was used in association tests. A later analysis found that most CMV-associated TCR beta chains appeared HLA-restricted, with HLA associations seemingly driven largely by CMV exposure. In a later analysis, several top co-occurrence clusters were reported to appear linked to parvovirus B19, influenza, CMV and Epstein-Barr virus. In a later genetic analysis, fewer N-insertions in productive TCRs were reported among donors in an Asian-associated ancestry cluster than the roughly 700-donor mean. Cytomegalovirus status was reported to be diagnosed by the classifier with high specificity and sensitivity in both the original and validation cohorts. Only TCR beta chains were sequenced in this cohort, and the absence of alpha or paired-chain data limited detectable features. It was suggested by the authors that the approach could potentially be generalized to other disease states and immunological phenotypes. A total of 164 TCR beta chains were listed by the study as associated with cytomegalovirus. Assigning TCR associations to individual alleles was difficult when HLA alleles, especially DR and DQ, strongly co-occurred. Compared with equally common non-associated chains, HLA-associated TCR beta chains in a later analysis were more clonally expanded and had lower generation probabilities. While some public TCRs were present in many individuals, most TCR sequences turned up only very rarely across donors. Linkage disequilibrium might explain the correlated functional status among segregating V segments, but an unknown experimental factor could not be ruled out. The only immune exposure information available for the cohort was CMV serostatus. The 87-base-pair reads could not distinguish some IMGT-functional V segments, including TRBV6-2 and TRBV6-3, so those segments were excluded. An earlier analysis of 587 of the donors showed that most TCR beta V segments appeared in productive rearrangements either about 90% or about 30% of the time, which broadly matched IMGT annotations. Sequencing depth was assumed to be roughly uniform across donors in the presence/absence analyses, though that assumption may not hold. A further reported finding was that TCR beta sequences accurately predicted the HLA-A and HLA-B alleles for most subjects in the first cohort. A later analysis found that TCR association rates varied across HLA loci, with DRB1 alleles showing the most associated TCRs and HLA-C alleles the fewest. A few of the identified cytomegalovirus-associated TCR beta chains were confirmed in vitro to be specific for cytomegalovirus antigens. Because counts were too low, 15 to 20 rarely observed V segments, including chromosome 9 orphons, were excluded from the earlier analysis of about 500 of the donors. Specific HLA alleles were associated with some 15,000 TCR beta sequences at a false discovery rate of 0.05 in a later analysis. An association between a missense DCLRE1C variant and V-gene and J-gene trimming of TCR beta chains was found in a later genetic analysis and replicated in an independent cohort. A cluster of highly shared sequence variants was judged likely to be a technical artifact of the sequencing pipeline.

The source material was PBMCs. The source is a woman between 50 and 59 years old in good health and CMV-seropositive. Recombination linked TRBV7-2 to TRBJ2-1, with 7 central nucleotides matching TRBD2. The CDR3 sequence is CASSFQPGGYNEQFF. At the DNA level, the sequence is TGTGCCAGCAGCTTCCAGCCGGGGGGATACAATGAGCAGTTCTTC.